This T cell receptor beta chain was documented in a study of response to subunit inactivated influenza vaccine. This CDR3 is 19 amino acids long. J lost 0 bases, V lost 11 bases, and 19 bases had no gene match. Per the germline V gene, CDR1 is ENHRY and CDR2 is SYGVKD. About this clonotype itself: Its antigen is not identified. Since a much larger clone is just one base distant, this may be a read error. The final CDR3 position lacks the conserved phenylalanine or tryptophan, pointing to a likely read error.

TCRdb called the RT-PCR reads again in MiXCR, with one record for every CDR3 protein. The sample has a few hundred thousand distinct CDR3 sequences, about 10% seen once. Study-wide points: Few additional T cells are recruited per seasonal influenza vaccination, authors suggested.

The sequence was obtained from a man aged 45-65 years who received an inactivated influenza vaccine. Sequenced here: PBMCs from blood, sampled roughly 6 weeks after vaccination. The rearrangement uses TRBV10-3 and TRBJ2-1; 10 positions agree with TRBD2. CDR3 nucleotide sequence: TGTGCCTCAAAAGGGAGCGGGGGGGCGGTCACCAGCTCCTACAATGAGCAGTTCTTA. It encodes CASKGSGGAVTSSYNEQFL.